This T cell receptor beta chain is drawn from a study of T cell clonality in common variable immunodeficiency. Study results and caveats: TCRbeta clonality was increased in CVID versus healthy controls. Compared with controls, CVID subjects had fewer shared TCRbeta clones.

Data came from immunoSEQ multiplex PCR; TCRdb stores just in-frame clones and leaves some out. The sample holds 35,000 to 45,000 clones, and no clone turns up only once. The germline V and J ends were trimmed by 9 bases and 1 base, with 12 bases remaining between them. Germline CDR1 and CDR2: SNHLY and FYNNEI. CDR3 length equals 13 residues. Most patients and controls had Caucasian heritage. Comments on this clone: What it recognizes is unknown. The missing CDR3 end, 3 residues past where the read stops, is filled in from the germline J gene.

The sequencing sample was made of peripheral blood mononuclear cells. The gene calls are TRBV2 and TRBJ1-1; possibly TRBD1 for D (5 bases). This receptor was taken from a person aged 18 to 75 in good health. The CDR3 protein is CASSPGKNTEAFF. Partial CDR3 DNA: TGTGCCAGTTCGCCAGGGAAGAACACTGAA. The full variable domain, completed using reference TRBV2 and TRBJ1-1, is EPEVTQTPSHQVTQMGQEVILRCVPISNHLYFYWYRQILGQKVEFLVSFYNNEISEKSEIFDDQFSVERPDGSNFTLKIRSTKLEDSAMYFCASSPGKNTEAFFGQGTRLTVV.